This T cell receptor beta chain comes out of a study of T cells in Graves' hyperthyroidism and ophthalmopathy. This clonotype has ten or more counts. Using RNA transcripts as the source, TCR beta CDR3 regions were amplified. The study used the HTBI primer set for a first-round RT-PCR of the TCR CDR3. TCRdb passed the multiplex PCR reads through MiXCR, listing each CDR3 protein once. The data contain fewer than 400,000 distinct CDR3 sequences, around a sixth of them singletons. V lost 3 bases and J lost 7; bases outside the gene matches: 10. The CDR3 extends over 15 amino acids. Germline CDR1 and CDR2: SGHDT and YYEEEE.

This receptor was obtained from a man between 25 and 39 years old with Graves' hyperthyroidism. This chain links TRBV5-6 with TRBJ1-1, with 9 nucleotides matching TRBD1. The source material was blood. The CDR3 loop reads CASSSAGTGTLEAFF. The CDR3 DNA reads TGTGCCAGCAGCTCCGCCGGGACAGGGACCCTTGAAGCTTTCTTT.